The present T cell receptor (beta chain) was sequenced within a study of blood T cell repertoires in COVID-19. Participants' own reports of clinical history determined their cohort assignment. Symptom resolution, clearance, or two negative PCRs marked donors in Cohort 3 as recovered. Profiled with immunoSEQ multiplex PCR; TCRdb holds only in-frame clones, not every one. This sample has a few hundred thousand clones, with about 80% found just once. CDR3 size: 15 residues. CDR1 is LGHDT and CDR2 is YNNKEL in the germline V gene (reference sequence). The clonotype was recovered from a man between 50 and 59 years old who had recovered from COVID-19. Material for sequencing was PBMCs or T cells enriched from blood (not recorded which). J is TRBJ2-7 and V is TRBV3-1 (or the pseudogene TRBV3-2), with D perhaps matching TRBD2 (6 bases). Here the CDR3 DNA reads TGTGCAACTCAATCTACCGGGACTCCCTCCTACGAGCAGTACTTC. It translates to CATQSTGTPSYEQYF.